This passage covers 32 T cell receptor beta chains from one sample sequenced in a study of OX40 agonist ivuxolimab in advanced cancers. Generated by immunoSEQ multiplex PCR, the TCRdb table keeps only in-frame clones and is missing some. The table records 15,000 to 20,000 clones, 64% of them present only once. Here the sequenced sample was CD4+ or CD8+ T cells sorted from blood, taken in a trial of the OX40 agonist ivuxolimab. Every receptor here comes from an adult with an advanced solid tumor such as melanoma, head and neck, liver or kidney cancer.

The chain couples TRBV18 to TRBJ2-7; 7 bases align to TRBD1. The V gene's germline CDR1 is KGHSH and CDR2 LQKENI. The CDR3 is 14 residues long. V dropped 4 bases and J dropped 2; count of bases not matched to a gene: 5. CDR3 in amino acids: CASSLQGPTYEQYF. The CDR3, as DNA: TGTGCCAGCTCACTACAGGGGCCAACCTACGAGCAGTACTTC.

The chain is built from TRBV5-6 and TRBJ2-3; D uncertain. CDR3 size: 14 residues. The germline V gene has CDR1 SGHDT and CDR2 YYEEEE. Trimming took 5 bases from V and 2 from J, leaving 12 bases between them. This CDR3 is CASSFGGYTDTQYF. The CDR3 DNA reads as TGTGCCAGCAGTTTCGGTGGTTACACAGATACGCAGTATTTT.

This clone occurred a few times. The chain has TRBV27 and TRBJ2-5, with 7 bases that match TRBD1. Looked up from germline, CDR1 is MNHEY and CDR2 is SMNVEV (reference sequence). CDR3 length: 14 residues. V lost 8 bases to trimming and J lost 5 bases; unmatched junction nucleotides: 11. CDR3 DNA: TGTGCCAGCGGGACAGCATATACCAGGGAGACCCAGTACTTC. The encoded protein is CASGTAYTRETQYF.

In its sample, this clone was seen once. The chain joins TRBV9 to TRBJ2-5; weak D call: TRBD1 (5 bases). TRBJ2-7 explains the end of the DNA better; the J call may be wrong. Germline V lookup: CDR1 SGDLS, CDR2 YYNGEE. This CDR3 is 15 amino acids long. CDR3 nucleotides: TGTGCCAGCAGCGTAGAGACAGTATCAGTCTACGAGCAGTACTTC. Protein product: CASSVETVSVYEQYF.

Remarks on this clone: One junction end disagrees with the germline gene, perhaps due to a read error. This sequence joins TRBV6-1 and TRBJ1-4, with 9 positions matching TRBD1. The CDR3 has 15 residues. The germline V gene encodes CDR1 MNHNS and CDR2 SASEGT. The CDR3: CASSEADRGRRKTVF. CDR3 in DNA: TGTGCCAGCAGTGAAGCGGACAGGGGTCGGCGAAAAACTGTTTTT.

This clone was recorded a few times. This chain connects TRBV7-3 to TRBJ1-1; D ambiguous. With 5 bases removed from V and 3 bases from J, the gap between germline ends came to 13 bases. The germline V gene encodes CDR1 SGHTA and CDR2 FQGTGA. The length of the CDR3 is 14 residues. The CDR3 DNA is TGTGCCAGCAGCGCGGTAGGTGGCTACACTGAAGCTTTCTTT. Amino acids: CASSAVGGYTEAFF.

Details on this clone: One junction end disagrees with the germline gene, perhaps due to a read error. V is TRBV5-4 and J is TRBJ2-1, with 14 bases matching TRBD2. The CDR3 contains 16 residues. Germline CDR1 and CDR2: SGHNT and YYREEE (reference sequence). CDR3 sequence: CASSQGLAGVYNEQFF. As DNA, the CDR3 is TGCGCCAGCAGCCAGGGACTAGCGGGGGTATACAATGAGCAGTTCTTC.

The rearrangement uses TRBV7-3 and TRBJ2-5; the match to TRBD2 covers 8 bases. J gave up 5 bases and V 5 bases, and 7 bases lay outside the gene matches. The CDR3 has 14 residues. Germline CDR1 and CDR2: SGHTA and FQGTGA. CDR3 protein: CASSPIAGMETQYF. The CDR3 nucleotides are TGTGCCAGCAGCCCTATAGCGGGGATGGAGACCCAGTACTTC.

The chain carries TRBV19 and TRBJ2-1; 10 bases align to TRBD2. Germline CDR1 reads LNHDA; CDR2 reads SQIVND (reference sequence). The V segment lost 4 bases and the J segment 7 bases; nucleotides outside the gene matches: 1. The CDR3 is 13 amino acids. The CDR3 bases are TGTGCCAGTAGTACTAGCGGGGGTAATGAGCAGTTCTTC. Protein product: CASSTSGGNEQFF. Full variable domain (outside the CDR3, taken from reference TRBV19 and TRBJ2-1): DGGITQSPKYLFRKEGQNVTLSCEQNLNHDAMYWYRQDPGQGLRLIYYSQIVNDFQKGDIAEGYSVSREKKESFPLTVTSAQKNPTAFYLCASSTSGGNEQFFGPGTRLTVL.

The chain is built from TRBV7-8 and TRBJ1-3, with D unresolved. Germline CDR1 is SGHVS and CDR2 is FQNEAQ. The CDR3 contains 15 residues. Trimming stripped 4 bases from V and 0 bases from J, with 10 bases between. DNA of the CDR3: TGTGCCAGCAGCTCCGCTCGAAGCTCTGGAAACACCATATATTTT. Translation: CASSSARSSGNTIYF.

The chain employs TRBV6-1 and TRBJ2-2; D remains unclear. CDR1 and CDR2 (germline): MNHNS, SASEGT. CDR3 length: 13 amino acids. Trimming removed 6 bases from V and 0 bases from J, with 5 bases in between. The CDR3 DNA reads TGTGCCAGCAGCAATACGAACACCGGGGAGCTGTTTTTT. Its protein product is CASSNTNTGELFF.

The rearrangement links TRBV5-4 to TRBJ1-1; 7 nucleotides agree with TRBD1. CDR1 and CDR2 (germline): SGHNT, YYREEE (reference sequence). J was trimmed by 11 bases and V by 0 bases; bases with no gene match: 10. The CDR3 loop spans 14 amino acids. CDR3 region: CASSLAGQAVAAFF. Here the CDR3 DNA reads TGTGCCAGCAGCTTGGCTGGACAGGCAGTGGCGGCTTTCTTT.

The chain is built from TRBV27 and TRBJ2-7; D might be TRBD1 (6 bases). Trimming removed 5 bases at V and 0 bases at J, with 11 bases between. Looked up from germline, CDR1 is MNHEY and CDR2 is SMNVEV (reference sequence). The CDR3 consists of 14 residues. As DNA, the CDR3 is TGTGCCAGCAGTCTCCGGGACAACTCCTACGAGCAGTACTTC. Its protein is CASSLRDNSYEQYF.

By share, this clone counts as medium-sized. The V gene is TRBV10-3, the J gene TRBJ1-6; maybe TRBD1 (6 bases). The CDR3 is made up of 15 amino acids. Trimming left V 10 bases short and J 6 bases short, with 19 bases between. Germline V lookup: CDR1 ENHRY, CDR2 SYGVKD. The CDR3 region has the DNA TGTGCCACCCTCACAGGGAGAGGAGGTAATTCACCCCTCCACTTT. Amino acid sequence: CATLTGRGGNSPLHF.

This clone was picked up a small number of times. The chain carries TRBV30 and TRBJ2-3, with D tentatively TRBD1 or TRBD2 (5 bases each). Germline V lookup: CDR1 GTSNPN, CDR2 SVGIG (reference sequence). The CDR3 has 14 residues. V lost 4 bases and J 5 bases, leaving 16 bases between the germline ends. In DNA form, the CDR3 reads TGTGCCTGGACCGAGGGGTTGATTAAAGATACGCAGTATTTT. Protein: CAWTEGLIKDTQYF. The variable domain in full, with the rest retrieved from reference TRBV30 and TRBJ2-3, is SQTIHQWPATLVQPVGSPLSLECTVEGTSNPNLYWYRQAAGRGLQLLFYSVGIGQISSEVPQNLSASRPQDRQFILSSKKLLLSDSGFYLCAWTEGLIKDTQYFGPGTRLTVL.

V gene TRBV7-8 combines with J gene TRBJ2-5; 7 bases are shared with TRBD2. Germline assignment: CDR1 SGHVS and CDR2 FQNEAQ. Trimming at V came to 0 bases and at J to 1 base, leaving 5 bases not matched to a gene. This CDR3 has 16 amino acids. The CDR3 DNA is TGTGCCAGCAGCTTAGCGGAGCGGGGCCTCCAAGAGACCCAGTACTTC. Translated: CASSLAERGLQETQYF.

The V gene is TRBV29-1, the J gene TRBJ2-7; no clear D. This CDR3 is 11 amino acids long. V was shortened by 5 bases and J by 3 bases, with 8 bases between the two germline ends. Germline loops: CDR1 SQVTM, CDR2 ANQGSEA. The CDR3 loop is CSVIEVYEQYF. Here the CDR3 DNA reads TGCAGCGTTATCGAGGTCTACGAGCAGTACTTC.

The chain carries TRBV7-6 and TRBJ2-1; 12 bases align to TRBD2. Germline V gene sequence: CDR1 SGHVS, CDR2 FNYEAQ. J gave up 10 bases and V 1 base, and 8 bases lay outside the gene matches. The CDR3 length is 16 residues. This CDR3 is CASSLGTSGGRREQFF. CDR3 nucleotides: TGTGCCAGCAGCTTAGGTACTAGCGGGGGGCGGCGGGAGCAGTTCTTC.

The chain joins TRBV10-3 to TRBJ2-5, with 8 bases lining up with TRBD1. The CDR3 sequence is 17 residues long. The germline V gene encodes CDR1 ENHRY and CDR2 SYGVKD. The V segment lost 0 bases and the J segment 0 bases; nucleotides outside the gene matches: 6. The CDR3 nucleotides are TGTGCCATCAGTGAGTCCCTAATGGACAGGGACCAAGAGACCCAGTACTTC. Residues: CAISESLMDRDQETQYF.

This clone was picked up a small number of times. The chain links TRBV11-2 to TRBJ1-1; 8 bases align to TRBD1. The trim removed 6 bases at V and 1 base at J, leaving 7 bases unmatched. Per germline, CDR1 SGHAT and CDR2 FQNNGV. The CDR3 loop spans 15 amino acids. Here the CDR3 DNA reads TGTGCCAGCAGTCGTTCAGGGGGCACGAACACTGAAGCTTTCTTT. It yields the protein CASSRSGGTNTEAFF.

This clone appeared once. CDR3 in amino acids: CASSLSTSHEQYF. The CDR3 DNA reads as TGTGCCAGCAGCTTATCGACGTCCCACGAGCAGTACTTC. The chain employs TRBV7-9 and TRBJ2-7; D unresolved. This CDR3 is built from 13 residues. Trimming took off 2 bases at V and 5 bases at J, with 10 bases between the two ends. From germline, CDR1 is SEHNR and CDR2 FQNEAQ (reference sequence).

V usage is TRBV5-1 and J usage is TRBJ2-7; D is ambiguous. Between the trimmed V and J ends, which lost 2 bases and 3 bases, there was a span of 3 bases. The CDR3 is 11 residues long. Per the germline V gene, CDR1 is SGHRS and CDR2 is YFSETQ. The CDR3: CASSLGYEQYF. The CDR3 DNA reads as TGCGCCAGCAGCTTAGGCTACGAGCAGTACTTC.

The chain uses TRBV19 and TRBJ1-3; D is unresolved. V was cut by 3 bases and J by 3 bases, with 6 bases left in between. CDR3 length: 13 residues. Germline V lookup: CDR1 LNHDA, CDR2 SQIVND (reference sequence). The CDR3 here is CASSMVNGNTIYF. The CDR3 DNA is TGTGCCAGTAGTATGGTAAATGGAAACACCATATATTTT.

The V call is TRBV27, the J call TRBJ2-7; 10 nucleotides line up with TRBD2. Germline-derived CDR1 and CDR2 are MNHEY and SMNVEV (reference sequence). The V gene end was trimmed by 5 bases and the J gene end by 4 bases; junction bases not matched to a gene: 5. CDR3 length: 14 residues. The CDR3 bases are TGTGCCAGCAGTGGGCTAGCGGGGGCATACGAGCAGTACTTC. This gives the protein CASSGLAGAYEQYF.

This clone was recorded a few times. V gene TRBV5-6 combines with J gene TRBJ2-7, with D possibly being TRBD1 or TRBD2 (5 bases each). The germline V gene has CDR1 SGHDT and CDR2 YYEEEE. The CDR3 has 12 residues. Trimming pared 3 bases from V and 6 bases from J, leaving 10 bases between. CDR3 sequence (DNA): TGTGCCAGCAGCTCGGGACGCAGCGAGCAGTACTTC. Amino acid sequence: CASSSGRSEQYF. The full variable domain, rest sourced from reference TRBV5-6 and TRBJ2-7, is DAGVTQSPTHLIKTRGQQVTLRCSPKSGHDTVSWYQQALGQGPQFIFQYYEEEERQRGNFPDRFSGHQFPNYSSELNVNALLLGDSALYLCASSSGRSEQYFGPGTRLTVT.

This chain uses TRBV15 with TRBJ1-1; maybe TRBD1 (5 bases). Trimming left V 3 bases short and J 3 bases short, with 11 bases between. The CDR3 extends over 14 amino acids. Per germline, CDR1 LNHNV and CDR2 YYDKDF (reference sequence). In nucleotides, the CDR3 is TGTGCCACCAGCAGGGAGGGGACCTACACTGAAGCTTTCTTT. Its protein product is CATSREGTYTEAFF.

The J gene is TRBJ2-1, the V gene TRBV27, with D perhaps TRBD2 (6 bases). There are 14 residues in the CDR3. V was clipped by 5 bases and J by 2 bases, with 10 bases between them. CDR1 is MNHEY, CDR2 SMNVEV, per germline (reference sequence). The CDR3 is CASSVRGTYNEQFF. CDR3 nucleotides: TGTGCCAGCAGTGTACGGGGGACCTACAATGAGCAGTTCTTC.

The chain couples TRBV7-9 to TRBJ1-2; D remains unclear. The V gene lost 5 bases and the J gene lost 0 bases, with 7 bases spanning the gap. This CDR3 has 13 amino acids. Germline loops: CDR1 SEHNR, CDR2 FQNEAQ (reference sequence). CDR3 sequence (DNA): TGTGCCAGCAGCCAATCCACTAACTATGGCTACACCTTC. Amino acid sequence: CASSQSTNYGYTF. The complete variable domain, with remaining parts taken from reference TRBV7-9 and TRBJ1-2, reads DTGVSQNPRHKITKRGQNVTFRCDPISEHNRLYWYRQTLGQGPEFLTYFQNEAQLEKSRLLSDRFSAERPKGSFSTLEIQRTEQGDSAMYLCASSQSTNYGYTFGSGTRLTVV.

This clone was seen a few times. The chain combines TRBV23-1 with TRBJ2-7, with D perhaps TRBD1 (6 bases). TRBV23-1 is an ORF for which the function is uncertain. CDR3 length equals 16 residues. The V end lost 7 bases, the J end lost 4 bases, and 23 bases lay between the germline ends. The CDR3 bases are TGCGCCAGCAAAGCTTCCCAGGGGTTTGGGAAGTACGAGCAGTACTTC. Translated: CASKASQGFGKYEQYF.

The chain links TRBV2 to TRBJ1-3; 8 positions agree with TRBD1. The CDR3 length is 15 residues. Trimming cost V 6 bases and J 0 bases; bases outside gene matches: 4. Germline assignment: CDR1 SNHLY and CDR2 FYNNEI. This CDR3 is CASRVGTGSGNTIYF. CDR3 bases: TGTGCCAGCAGAGTAGGGACAGGCTCTGGAAACACCATATATTTT. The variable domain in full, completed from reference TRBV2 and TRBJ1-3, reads EPEVTQTPSHQVTQMGQEVILRCVPISNHLYFYWYRQILGQKVEFLVSFYNNEISEKSEIFDDQFSVERPDGSNFTLKIRSTKLEDSAMYFCASRVGTGSGNTIYFGEGSWLTVV.

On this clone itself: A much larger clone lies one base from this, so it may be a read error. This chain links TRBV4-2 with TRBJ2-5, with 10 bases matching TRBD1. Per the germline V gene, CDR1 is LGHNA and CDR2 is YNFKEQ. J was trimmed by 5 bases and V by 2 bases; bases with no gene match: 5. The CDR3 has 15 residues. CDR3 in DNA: TGTGCCAGCAGCCAAAGGGACAGGGGTTGGGAGACCCAGTACTTC. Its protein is CASSQRDRGWETQYF.

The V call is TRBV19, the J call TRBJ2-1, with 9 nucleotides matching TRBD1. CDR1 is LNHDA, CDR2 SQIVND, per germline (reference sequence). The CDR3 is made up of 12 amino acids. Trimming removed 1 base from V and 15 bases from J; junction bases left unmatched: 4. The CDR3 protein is CASSIGGQGPFF. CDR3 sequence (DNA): TGTGCCAGTAGTATAGGAGGACAGGGGCCGTTCTTC.